This entry is about one TCR beta chain. This entry comes from a study of blood T cells in healthy people across ages. Staff drew 8 to 10 milliliters of peripheral blood from each donor. Samples each yielded at least 6 micrograms of total RNA. Through a sample-barcoded 5' primer and a J-beta primer mix, a second PCR was run for about 6 to 11 cycles. Template switching added a 12-random-nucleotide identifier to every cDNA molecule. MiXCR was run by TCRdb on the 5' RACE reads, yielding one entry per CDR3 protein. This sample has about 1.4 million distinct CDR3 sequences; around 59% occur once, and the top ten carry 6.7%. Germline V gene lookup returns CDR1 LGHNA and CDR2 YSLEER. Trimming shortened V by 0 bases and J by 9 bases, and 12 bases separated the two germline ends. The length of the CDR3 is 15 residues.

The genes are TRBV4-3 and TRBJ1-6, with D perhaps TRBD1 (5 bases). The sequence was obtained from a young man in good health. Sample: blood. CDR3 DNA sequence: TGCGCCAGCAGCCAAGAGGGGACGGTGCGTTCACCCCTCCACTTT. Amino acids: CASSQEGTVRSPLHF.